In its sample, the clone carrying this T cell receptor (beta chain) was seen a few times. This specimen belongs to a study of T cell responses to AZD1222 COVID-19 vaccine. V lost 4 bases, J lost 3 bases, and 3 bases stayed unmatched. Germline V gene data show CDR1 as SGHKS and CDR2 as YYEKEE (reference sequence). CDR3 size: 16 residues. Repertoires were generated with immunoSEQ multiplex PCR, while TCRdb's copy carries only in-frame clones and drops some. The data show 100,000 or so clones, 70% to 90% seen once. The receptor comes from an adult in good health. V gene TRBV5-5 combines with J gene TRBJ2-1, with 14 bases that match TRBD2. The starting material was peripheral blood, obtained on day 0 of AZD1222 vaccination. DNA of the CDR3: TGTGCCAGCAGCAACGGACTAGCGGGGGGCTACAATGAGCAGTTCTTC. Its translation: CASSNGLAGGYNEQFF.